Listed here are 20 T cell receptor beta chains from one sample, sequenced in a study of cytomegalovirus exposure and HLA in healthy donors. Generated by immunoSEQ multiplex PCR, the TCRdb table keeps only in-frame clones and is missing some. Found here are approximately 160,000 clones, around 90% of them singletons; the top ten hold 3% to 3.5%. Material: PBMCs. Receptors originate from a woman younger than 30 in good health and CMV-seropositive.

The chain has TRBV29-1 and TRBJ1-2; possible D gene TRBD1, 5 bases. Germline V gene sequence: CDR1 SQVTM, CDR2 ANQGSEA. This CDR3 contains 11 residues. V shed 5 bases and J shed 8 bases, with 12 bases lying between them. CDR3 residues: CSVPGTGGYTF. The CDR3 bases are TGCAGCGTTCCAGGGACTGGCGGCTACACCTTC.

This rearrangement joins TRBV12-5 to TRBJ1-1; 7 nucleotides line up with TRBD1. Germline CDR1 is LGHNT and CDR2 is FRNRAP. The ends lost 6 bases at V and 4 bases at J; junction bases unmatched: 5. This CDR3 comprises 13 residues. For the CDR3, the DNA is TGTGCTAGTGGACTGACAGGGCTCACTGAAGCTTTCTTT. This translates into CASGLTGLTEAFF.

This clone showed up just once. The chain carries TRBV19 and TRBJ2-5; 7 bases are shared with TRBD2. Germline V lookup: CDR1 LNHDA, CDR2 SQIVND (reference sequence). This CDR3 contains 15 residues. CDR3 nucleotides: TGTGCAACCGCAACCGGGACTAAGGGGTCCGAGACCCAGTACTTC. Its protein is CATATGTKGSETQYF.

CDR3 in amino acids: CASSEFGTGDNEQFF. The CDR3 bases are TGTGCCAGCAGTGAATTTGGGACAGGGGACAATGAGCAGTTCTTC. The J gene is TRBJ2-1, the V gene TRBV25-1, with 10 bases identical to TRBD1. The V and J ends lost 1 base and 5 bases, in that order; junction bases with no gene match: 2. CDR3 length: 15 residues. Germline loops: CDR1 MGHDK, CDR2 SYGVNS.

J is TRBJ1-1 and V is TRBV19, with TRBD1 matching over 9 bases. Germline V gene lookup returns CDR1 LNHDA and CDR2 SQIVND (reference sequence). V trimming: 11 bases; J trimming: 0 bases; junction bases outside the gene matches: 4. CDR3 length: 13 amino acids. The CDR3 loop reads CAVQGALNTEAFF. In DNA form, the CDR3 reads TGTGCCGTACAGGGGGCATTGAACACTGAAGCTTTCTTT.

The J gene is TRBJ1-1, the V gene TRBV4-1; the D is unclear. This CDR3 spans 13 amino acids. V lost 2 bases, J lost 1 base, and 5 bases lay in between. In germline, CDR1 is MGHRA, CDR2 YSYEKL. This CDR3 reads CASSQRENTEAFF. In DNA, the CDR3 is TGCGCCAGCAGCCAACGGGAGAACACTGAAGCTTTCTTT.

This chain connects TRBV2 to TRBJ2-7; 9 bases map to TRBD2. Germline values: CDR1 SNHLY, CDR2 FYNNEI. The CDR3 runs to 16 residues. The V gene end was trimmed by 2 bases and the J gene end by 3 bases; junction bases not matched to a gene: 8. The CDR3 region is CASSESPSGVIYEQYF. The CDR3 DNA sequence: TGTGCCAGCAGTGAAAGCCCTAGCGGGGTTATCTACGAGCAGTACTTC. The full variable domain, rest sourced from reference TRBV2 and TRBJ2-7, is EPEVTQTPSHQVTQMGQEVILRCVPISNHLYFYWYRQILGQKVEFLVSFYNNEISEKSEIFDDQFSVERPDGSNFTLKIRSTKLEDSAMYFCASSESPSGVIYEQYFGPGTRLTVT.

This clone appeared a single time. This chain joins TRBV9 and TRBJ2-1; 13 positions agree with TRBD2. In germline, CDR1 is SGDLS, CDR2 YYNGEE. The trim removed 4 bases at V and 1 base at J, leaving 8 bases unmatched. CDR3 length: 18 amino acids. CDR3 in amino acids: CASSPTRTSGRSYNEQFF. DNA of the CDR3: TGTGCCAGCAGCCCTACCCGGACTAGCGGGAGATCCTACAATGAGCAGTTCTTC.

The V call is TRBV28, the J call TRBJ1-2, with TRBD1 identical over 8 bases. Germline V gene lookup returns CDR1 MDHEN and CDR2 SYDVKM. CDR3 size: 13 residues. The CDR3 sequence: CVSGGASTYGYTF. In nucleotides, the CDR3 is TGTGTGTCAGGGGGCGCCTCCACGTATGGCTACACCTTC.

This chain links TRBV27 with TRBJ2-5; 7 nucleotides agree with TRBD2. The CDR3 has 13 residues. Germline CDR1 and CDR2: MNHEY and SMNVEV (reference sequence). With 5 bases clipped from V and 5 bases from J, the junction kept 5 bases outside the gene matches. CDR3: CASSVMGGETQYF. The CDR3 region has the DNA TGTGCCAGCAGTGTGATGGGGGGGGAGACCCAGTACTTC.

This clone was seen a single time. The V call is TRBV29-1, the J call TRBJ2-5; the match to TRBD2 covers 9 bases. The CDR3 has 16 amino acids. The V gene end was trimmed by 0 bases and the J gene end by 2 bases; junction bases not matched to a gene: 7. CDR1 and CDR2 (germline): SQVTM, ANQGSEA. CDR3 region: CSVEDPGLASQETQYF. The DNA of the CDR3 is TGCAGCGTTGAAGATCCCGGACTAGCGTCTCAAGAGACCCAGTACTTC.

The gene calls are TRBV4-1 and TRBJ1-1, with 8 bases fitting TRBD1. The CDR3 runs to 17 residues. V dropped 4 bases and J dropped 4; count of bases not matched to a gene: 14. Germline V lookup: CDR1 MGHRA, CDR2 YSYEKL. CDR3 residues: CASSPPGGNGGSTEAFF. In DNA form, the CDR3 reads TGCGCCAGCAGCCCCCCAGGGGGCAATGGGGGAAGCACTGAAGCTTTCTTT.

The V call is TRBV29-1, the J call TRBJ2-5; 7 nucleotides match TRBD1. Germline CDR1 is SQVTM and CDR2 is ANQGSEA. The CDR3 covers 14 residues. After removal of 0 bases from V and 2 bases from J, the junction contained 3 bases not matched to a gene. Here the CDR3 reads CSVEDHRGQETQYF. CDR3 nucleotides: TGCAGCGTTGAAGATCACAGGGGTCAAGAGACCCAGTACTTC.

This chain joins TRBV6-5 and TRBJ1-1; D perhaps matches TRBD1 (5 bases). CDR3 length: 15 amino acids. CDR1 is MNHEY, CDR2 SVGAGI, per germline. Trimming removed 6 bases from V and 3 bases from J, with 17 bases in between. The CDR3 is CASRLLPSGDTEAFF. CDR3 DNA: TGTGCCAGCAGACTACTCCCCTCGGGGGACACTGAAGCTTTCTTT.

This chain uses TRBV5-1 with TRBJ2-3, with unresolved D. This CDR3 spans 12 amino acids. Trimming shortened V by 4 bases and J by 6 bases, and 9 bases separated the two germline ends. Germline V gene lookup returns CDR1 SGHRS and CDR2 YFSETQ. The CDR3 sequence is CASSLSADTQYF. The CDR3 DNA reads TGCGCCAGCAGCCTCTCTGCGGATACGCAGTATTTT.

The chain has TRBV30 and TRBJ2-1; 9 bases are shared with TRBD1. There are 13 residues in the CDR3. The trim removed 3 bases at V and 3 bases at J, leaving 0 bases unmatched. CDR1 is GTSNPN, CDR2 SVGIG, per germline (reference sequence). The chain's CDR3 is CAWRTGGYNEQFF. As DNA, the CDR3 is TGTGCCTGGAGGACAGGGGGCTACAATGAGCAGTTCTTC.

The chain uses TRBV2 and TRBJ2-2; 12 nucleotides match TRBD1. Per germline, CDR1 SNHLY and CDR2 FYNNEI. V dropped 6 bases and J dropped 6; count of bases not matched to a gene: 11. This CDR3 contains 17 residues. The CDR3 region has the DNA TGTGCCAGCAGCAAAGGCTGGGGGACAGGGGGCTCCGGGGAGCTGTTTTTT. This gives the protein CASSKGWGTGGSGELFF.

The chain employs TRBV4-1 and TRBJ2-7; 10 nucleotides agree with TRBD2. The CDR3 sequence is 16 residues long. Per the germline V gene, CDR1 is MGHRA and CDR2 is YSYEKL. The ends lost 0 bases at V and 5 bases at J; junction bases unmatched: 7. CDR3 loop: CASSQEGAGGLNEQYF. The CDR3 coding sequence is TGCGCCAGCAGCCAAGAGGGAGCGGGGGGGCTGAACGAGCAGTACTTC.

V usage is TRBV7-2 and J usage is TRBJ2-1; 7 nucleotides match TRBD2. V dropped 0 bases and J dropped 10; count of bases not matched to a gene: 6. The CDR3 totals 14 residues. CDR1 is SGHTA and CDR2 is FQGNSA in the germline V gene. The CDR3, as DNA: TGTGCCAGCAGCTTAGCGGGAGGGCCGTCGGAGCAGTTCTTC. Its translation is CASSLAGGPSEQFF.

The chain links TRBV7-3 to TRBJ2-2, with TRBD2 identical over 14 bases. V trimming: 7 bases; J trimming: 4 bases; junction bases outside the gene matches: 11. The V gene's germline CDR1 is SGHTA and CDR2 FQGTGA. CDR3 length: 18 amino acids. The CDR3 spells CASNPGTSGRPSTGELFF. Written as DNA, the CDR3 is TGTGCCAGCAATCCCGGGACTAGCGGGAGACCGAGCACCGGGGAGCTGTTTTTT.